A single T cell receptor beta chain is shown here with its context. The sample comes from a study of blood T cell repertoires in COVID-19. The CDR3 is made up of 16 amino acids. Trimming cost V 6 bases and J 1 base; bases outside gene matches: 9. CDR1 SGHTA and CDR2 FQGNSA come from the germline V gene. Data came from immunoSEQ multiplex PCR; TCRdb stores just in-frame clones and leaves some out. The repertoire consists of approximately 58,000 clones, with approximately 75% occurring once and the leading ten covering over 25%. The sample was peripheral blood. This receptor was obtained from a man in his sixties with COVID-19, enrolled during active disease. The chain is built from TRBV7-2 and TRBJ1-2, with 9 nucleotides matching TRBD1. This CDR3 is CASRYPGTGFNYGYTF. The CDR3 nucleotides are TGTGCCAGCAGATACCCCGGGACAGGGTTTAACTATGGCTACACCTTC.